The clone carrying this T cell receptor (beta chain) was counted many times. No antigen is known for it. This record comes from a study of neurological immune-mediated disorders. The sorted libraries started from under 1.2 million CD4+ or CD8+ T cells. The authors produced cDNA by 5'RACE using 10-nucleotide random UMIs. In TCRdb, the 5' RACE reads were re-called with MiXCR into one record per CDR3 protein. The sample lists approximately 30,000 distinct CDR3 sequences; roughly 25% were seen once. Study-wide results and limits: Subjects shared no identical expanded-clone CDR3 amino acid sequences, suggesting private TCR-beta repertoires in all groups.

V was cut by 1 base and J by 9 bases, with 19 bases left in between. The CDR3 sequence is 15 residues long. Germline V gene lookup returns CDR1 DFQATT and CDR2 SNEGSKA (reference sequence). The sample taken for sequencing was CD4+ T cells from blood. V is TRBV20-1 and J is TRBJ2-4; perhaps D is TRBD1 or TRBD2 (5 bases each). The sequence was collected from a man aged 50-59 years with HTLV-1-associated myelopathy (HAM/TSP). CDR3 amino acids: CSARGSRDAGGIQYF. DNA for the CDR3: TGCAGTGCTAGAGGTTCACGGGACGCTGGGGGCATTCAGTACTTC.